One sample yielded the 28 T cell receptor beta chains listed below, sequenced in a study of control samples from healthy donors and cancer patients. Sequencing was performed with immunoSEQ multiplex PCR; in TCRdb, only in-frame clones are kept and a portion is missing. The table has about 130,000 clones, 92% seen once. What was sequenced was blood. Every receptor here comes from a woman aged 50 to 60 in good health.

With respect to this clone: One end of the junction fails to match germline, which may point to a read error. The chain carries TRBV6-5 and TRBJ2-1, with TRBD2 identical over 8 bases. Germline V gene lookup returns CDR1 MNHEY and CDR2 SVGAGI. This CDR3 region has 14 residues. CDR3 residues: CASRSGLGYSEQFF. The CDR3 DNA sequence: TGTGCCAGCAGGTCGGGACTAGGATACAGTGAGCAGTTCTTC.

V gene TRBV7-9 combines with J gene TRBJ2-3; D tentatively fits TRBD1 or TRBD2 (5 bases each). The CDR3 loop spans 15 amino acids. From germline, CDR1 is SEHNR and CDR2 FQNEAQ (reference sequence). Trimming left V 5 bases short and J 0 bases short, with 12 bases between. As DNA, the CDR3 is TGTGCCAGCAGCCGCCCGGGGCGGAGCACAGATACGCAGTATTTT. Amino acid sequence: CASSRPGRSTDTQYF.

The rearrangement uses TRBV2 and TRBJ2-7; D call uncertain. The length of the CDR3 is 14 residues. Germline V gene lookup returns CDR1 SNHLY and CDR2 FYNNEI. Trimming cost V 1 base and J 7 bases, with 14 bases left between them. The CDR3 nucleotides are TGTGCCAGCAGTGAAGTTCCTGAACCTAGGGAGCAGTACTTC. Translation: CASSEVPEPREQYF.

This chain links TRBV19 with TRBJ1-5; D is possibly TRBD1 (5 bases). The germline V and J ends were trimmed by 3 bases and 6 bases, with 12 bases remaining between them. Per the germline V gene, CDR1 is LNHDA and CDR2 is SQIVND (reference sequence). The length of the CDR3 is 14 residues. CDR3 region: CASSILGDVQPQHF. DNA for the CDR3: TGTGCCAGTAGTATTTTGGGGGACGTTCAGCCCCAGCATTTT.

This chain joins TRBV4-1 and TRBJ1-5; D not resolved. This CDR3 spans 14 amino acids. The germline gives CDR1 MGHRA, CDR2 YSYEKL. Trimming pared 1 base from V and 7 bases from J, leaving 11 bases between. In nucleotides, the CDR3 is TGCGCCAGCAGCCAAGCTACCCCGGGCCAGCCCCAGCATTTT. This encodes CASSQATPGQPQHF.

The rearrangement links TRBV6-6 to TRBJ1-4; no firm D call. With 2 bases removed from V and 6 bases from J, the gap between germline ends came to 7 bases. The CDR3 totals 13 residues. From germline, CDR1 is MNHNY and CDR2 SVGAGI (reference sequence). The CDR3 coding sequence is TGTGCCAGCAGTTACCAGGTAGATGAAAAACTGTTTTTT. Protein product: CASSYQVDEKLFF.

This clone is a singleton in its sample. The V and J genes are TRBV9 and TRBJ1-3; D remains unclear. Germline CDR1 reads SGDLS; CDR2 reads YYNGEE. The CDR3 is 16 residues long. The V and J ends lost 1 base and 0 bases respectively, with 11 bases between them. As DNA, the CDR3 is TGTGCCAGCAGCGTAAATCCGGAGCCCTCTGGAAACACCATATATTTT. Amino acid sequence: CASSVNPEPSGNTIYF.

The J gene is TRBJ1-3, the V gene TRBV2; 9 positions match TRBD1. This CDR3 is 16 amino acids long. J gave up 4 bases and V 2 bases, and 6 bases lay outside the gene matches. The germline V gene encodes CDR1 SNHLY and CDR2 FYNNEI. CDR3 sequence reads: CASSESSGTGGNTIYF. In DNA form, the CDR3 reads TGTGCCAGCAGTGAAAGTAGCGGGACAGGGGGAAACACCATATATTTT.

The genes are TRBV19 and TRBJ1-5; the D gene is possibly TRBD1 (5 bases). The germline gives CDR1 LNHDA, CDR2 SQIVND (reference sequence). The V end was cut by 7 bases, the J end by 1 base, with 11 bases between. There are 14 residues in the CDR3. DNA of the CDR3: TGTGCCAGTAACCCGACAGCAAGCAATCAGCCCCAGCATTTT. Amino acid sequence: CASNPTASNQPQHF.

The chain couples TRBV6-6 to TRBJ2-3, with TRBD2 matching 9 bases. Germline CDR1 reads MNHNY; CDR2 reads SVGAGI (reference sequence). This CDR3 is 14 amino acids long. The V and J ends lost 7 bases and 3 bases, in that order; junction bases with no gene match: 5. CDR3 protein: CASIPGLATDTQYF. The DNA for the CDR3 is TGTGCCAGCATTCCGGGACTAGCAACAGATACGCAGTATTTT.

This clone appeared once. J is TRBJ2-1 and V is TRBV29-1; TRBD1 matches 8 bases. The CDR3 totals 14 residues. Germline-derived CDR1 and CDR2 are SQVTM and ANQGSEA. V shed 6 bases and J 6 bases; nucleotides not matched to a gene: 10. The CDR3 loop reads CSVDGTGGGNEQFF. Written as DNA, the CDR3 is TGCAGCGTCGACGGGACAGGCGGAGGCAATGAGCAGTTCTTC.

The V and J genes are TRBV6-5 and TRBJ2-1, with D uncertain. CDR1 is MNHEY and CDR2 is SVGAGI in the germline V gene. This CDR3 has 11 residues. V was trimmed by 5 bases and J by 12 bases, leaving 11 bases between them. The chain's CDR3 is CASSLLSRQFF. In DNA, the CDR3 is TGTGCCAGCAGTCTCCTCTCGAGGCAGTTCTTC.

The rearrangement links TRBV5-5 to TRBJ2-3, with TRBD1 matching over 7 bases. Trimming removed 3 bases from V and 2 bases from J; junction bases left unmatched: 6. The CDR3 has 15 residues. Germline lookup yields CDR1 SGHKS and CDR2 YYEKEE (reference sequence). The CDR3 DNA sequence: TGTGCCAGCAGCTCCCGGGACAGCGACACAGATACGCAGTATTTT. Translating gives CASSSRDSDTDTQYF. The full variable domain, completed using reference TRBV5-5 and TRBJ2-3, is DAGVTQSPTHLIKTRGQQVTLRCSPISGHKSVSWYQQVLGQGPQFIFQYYEKEERGRGNFPDRFSARQFPNYSSELNVNALLLGDSALYLCASSSRDSDTDTQYFGPGTRLTVL.

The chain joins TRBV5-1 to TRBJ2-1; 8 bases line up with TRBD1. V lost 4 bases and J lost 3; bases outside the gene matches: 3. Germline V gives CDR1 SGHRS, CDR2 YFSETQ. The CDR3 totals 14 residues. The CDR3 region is CASSAGQGYNEQFF. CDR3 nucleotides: TGCGCCAGCAGCGCAGGACAGGGCTACAATGAGCAGTTCTTC.

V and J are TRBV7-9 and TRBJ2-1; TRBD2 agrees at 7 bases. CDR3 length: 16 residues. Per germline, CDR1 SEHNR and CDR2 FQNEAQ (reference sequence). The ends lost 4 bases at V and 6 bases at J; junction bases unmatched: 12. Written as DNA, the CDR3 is TGTGCCAGCAGCTCTAACGGGCTAGCGGTCCTCAATGAGCAGTTCTTC. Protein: CASSSNGLAVLNEQFF. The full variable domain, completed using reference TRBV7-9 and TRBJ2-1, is DTGVSQNPRHKITKRGQNVTFRCDPISEHNRLYWYRQTLGQGPEFLTYFQNEAQLEKSRLLSDRFSAERPKGSFSTLEIQRTEQGDSAMYLCASSSNGLAVLNEQFFGPGTRLTVL.

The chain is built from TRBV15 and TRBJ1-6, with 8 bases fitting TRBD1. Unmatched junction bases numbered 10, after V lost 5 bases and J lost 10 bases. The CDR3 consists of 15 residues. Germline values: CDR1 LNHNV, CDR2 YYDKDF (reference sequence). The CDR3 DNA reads TGTGCCACCAGCCGGTTACGGACAGGGTTCTCACCCCTCCACTTT. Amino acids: CATSRLRTGFSPLHF.

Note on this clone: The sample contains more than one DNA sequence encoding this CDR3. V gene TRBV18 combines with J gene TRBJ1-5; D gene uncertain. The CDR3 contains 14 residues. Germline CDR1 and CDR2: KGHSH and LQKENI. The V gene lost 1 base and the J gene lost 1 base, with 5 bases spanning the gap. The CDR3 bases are TGTGCCAGCTCACCACAGGGAAGCAATCAGCCCCAGCATTTT. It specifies CASSPQGSNQPQHF.

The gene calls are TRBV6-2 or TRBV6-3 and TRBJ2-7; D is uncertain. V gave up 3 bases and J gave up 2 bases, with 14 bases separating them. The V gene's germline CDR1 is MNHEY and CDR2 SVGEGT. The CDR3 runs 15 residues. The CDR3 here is CASSYTAIFPYEQYF. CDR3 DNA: TGTGCCAGCAGTTATACGGCTATATTTCCCTACGAGCAGTACTTC.

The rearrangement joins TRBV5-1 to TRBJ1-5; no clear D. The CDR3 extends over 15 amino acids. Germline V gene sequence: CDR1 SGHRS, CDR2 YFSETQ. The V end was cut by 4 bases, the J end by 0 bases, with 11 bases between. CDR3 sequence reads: CASSPDNYSNQPQHF. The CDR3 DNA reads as TGCGCCAGCAGCCCAGACAATTATAGCAATCAGCCCCAGCATTTT.

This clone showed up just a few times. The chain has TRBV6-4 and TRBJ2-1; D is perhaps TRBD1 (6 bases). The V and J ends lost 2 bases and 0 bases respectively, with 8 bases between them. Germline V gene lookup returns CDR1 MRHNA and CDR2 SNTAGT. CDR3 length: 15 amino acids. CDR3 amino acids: CASSDTGSSYNEQFF. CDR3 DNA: TGTGCCAGCAGTGACACAGGGAGCTCCTACAATGAGCAGTTCTTC.

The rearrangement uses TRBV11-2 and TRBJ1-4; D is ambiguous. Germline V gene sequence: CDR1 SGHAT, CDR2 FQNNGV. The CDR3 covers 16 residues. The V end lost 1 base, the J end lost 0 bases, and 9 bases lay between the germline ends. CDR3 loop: CASSLGVRPTNEKLFF. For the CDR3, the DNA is TGTGCCAGCAGCTTAGGAGTTCGGCCAACTAATGAAAAACTGTTTTTT.

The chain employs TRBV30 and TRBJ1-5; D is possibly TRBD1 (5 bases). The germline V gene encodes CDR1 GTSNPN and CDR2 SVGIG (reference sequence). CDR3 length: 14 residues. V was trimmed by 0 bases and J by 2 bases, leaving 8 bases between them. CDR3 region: CAWSVLGGNQPQHF. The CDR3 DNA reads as TGTGCCTGGAGTGTACTGGGGGGCAATCAGCCCCAGCATTTT.

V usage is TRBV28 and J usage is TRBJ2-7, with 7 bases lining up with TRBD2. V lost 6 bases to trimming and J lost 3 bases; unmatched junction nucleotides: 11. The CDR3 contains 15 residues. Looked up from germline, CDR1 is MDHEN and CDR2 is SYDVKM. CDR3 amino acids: CASRPREGLVYEQYF. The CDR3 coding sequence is TGTGCCAGCAGACCTAGGGAGGGATTGGTCTACGAGCAGTACTTC.

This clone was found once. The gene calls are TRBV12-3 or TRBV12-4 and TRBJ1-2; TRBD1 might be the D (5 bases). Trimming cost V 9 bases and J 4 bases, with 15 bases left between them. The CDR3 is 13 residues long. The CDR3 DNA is TGTGCCAGTGCGTACGGAGGGGTCTATGGCTACACCTTC. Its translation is CASAYGGVYGYTF.

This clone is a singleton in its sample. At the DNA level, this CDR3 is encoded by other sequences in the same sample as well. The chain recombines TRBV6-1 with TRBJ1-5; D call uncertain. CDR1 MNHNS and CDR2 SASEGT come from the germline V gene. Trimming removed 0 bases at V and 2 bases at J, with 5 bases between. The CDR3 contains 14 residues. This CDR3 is CASSEAGGNQPQHF. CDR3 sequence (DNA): TGTGCCAGCAGTGAAGCCGGGGGCAATCAGCCCCAGCATTTT.

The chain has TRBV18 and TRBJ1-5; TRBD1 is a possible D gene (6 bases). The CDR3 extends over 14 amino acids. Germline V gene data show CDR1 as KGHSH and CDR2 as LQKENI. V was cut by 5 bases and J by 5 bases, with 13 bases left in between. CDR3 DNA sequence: TGTGCCAGCTCAGCTACAGGGATGGATCAGCCCCAGCATTTT. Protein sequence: CASSATGMDQPQHF.

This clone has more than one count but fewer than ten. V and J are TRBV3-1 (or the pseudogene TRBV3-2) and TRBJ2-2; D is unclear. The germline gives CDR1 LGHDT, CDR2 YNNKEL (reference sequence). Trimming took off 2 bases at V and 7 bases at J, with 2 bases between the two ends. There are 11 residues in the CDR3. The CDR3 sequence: CASSQNGELFF. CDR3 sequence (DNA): TGTGCCAGCAGCCAAAACGGGGAGCTGTTTTTT.

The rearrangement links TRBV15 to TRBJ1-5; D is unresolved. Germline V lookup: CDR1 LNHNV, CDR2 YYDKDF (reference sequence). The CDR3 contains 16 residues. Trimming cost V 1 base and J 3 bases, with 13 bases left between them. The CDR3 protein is CATSRVPGLTNQPQHF. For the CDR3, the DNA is TGTGCCACCAGCAGAGTGCCGGGCCTAACCAATCAGCCCCAGCATTTT.